The T cell receptor (beta chain) described here comes from a study of shared clonotypes between healthy human individuals. The test was conducted at deep level. Sorted subsets were amplified in replicate PCRs using around 200 ng DNA, around 30,000 T cell genomes. Profiling relied on immunoSEQ multiplex PCR, and the TCRdb table lists in-frame clones only, not all of them. This sample carries about 1.1 million clones, about 80% of them seen once, and the ten largest clones take 0.55% to 0.7%. V shed 0 bases and J shed 8 bases, with 14 bases lying between them. This CDR3 is built from 14 residues. Germline CDR1 reads SGHNT; CDR2 reads YYREEE (reference sequence).

This sequence originates from a man younger than 30 in good health. Some clones in this sample may be carry-over from other donors' samples. Sequencing was carried out using memory CD4+ T cells from PBMCs. Subset specified: CD45RA-negative fraction. V is TRBV5-4 and J is TRBJ1-2; D gene ambiguous. This CDR3 is CASSLGLPPRGYTF. The CDR3 DNA reads as TGTGCCAGCAGCTTGGGCCTCCCTCCTAGAGGCTACACCTTC. Supplemented by reference TRBV5-4 and TRBJ1-2, the full variable domain reads ETGVTQSPTHLIKTRGQQVTLRCSSQSGHNTVSWYQQALGQGPQFIFQYYREEENGRGNFPPRFSGLQFPNYSSELNVNALELDDSALYLCASSLGLPPRGYTFGSGTRLTVV.